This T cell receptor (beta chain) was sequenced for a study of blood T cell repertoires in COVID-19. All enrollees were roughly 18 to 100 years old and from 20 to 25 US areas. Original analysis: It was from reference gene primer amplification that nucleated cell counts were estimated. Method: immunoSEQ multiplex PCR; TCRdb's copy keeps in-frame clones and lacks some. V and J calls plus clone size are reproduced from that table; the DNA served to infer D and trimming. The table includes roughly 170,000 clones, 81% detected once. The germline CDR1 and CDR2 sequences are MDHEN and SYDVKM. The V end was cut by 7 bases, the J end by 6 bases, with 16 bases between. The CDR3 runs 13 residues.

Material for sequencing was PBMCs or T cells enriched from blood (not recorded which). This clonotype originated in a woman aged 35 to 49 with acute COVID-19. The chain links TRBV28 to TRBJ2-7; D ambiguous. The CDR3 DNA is TGTGCCAGCACCCCCCCCCGTAAGAGCGAGCAGTACTTC. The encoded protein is CASTPPRKSEQYF. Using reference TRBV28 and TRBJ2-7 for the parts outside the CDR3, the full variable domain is DVKVTQSSRYLVKRTGEKVFLECVQDMDHENMFWYRQDPGLGLRLIYFSYDVKMKEKGDIPEGYSVSREKKERFSLILESASTNQTSMYLCASTPPRKSEQYFGPGTRLTVT.